This section outlines one TCR beta chain sequence together with its context. The PCR had 60 Vbeta and 13 Jbeta primers. Clones were read by immunoSEQ multiplex PCR, and TCRdb kept only the in-frame ones, dropping some. The sample lists 120,000 or so clones, roughly 78% occurring once. The sample comes from a study of cytomegalovirus exposure and HLA in healthy donors. V dropped 1 base and J dropped 8 bases, with 12 bases sitting between them. The germline CDR1 and CDR2 sequences are GTSNPN and SVGIG (reference sequence). The CDR3 runs 13 residues. The sequence came from a man aged 25-45 years in good health and CMV-seropositive. This chain links TRBV30 with TRBJ2-1; tentatively, D is TRBD1 (5 bases). The material sequenced was PBMCs. This chain's CDR3 is CAWSGAGQDEQFF. The DNA for the CDR3 is TGTGCCTGGAGTGGGGCAGGGCAGGATGAGCAGTTCTTC.